This entry concerns a single TCR beta chain. Its antigen is not yet known. Per-base quality was not reported, and no clone a single base away is much larger than it. The cohort consisted of 650 to 700 healthy bone marrow donors. Cohort members were all nominally healthy when sampled, although unrecorded immune exposures were likely present. The donor tested CMV seropositive and was one of the 289 seropositive cohort members. A peripheral blood sample was collected from each donor, and TCR beta sequencing was performed on peripheral blood mononuclear cells. The Qiagen DNeasy Blood Extraction Kit was used to extract genomic DNA from the blood cell samples. These data originate in a study of cytomegalovirus exposure and HLA in healthy donors listed by TCRdb under 2017. Study-level background: According to an earlier analysis of several hundred of the donors, roughly 180 million T cells yielded 117 million unique TCR beta sequences and 276 Gb of sequence data. On average, about 240,000 unique TCR beta nucleotide sequences were sequenced per donor among a few hundred genotyped donors of the cohort, with around 19% of those sequences being non-productive. Among the roughly 410 genotyped donors, around 81% belonged to the genetic ancestry cluster associated with self-reported Caucasian donors. An early release that covered 640 HLA-typed donors contained approximately 300 gigabases of sequencing data and roughly 84 million unique TCR sequences. Donor age, sex, ethnicity and CMV serostatus were collected together with the repertoire data. A later analysis re-analyzed previously published TCR beta repertoires from about 600 donors and added high-resolution HLA genotyping to study TCR occurrence patterns. In the later analysis, no new phenotypic data were used to find candidate immune exposures; instead, reliance was placed on TCR beta sequences and their occurrence across donors. Besides the first cohort of approximately 670 subjects, a separate validation cohort made up of roughly 120 different subjects was used. All discovery cohort repertoires had been generated on a single sequencing platform. A later genetic analysis took genome-wide SNP genotypes for about 55% of the roughly 670 donors and used that subset as a discovery cohort. Both class I and class II loci were covered by HLA typing, at four-digit resolution. The study used immunosequencing to profile the T cell repertoires of 670 or so subjects and linked those repertoires to cytomegalovirus serostatus. Because of strong linkage in the cohort, roughly five DR-DQ haplotypes were treated as single units for association and clustering. The study aimed to test whether signatures of past pathogen exposure could be identified by cataloging public T cell receptors. The study combined high-throughput TCR immunosequencing, statistical association of individual TCRs with disease status, and machine learning to predict cytomegalovirus infection status. Typing coverage varied by locus: roughly 629-640 donors for A, B, C, DRB1 and DQB1; roughly 500 for DQA1; some 610 for DPA1; 450 to 480 for DPB1. An earlier analysis of some 500 of the donors used high-throughput TCR beta sequencing to judge whether each TCR beta V gene segment behaved as functional or pseudogenic. Findings and caveats that apply to the study as a whole: In a later genetic analysis, fewer N-insertions in productive TCRs were reported among donors in an Asian-associated ancestry cluster than the approximately 630-donor mean. Specific HLA alleles were associated with 16,951 TCR beta sequences at a false discovery rate of 0.05 in a later analysis. The sequencing pipeline was judged likely to have produced a cluster of highly shared sequence variants as a technical artifact. Correlated functional status among segregating V segments might reflect linkage disequilibrium, but an unknown experimental factor could not be ruled out. Most TCR sequences were observed very rarely across donors, whereas some public TCRs were present in many individuals. Cytomegalovirus status was reported to be diagnosed by the classifier with high specificity and sensitivity in both the original and validation cohorts. Broadly in line with IMGT annotations, most TCR beta V segments showed up in productive rearrangements about 87% or about 30% of the time in an earlier analysis of around 550 of the donors. CMV serostatus was the only immune exposure information available for the cohort. A later analysis found that HLA-associated TCR beta chains were more clonally expanded and had lower generation probabilities than equally common non-associated chains. Approximately 16 rarely observed V segments, including chromosome 9 orphons, were excluded from the earlier analysis of some 590 of the donors because counts were too low. A later analysis found that TCR association rates varied across HLA loci, with DRB1 alleles showing the most associated TCRs and HLA-C alleles the fewest. The authors suggested that the approach could potentially be generalized to other disease states and immunological phenotypes. A further reported finding was that TCR beta sequences accurately predicted the HLA-A and HLA-B alleles for most subjects in the first cohort. HLA typing was unavailable for some donors at each locus, so association tests used only the typed subset. A later analysis reported that several top co-occurrence clusters appeared linked to parvovirus B19, influenza, CMV and Epstein-Barr virus. In a later genetic analysis, a missense DCLRE1C variant was associated with V-gene and J-gene trimming of TCR beta chains, and the association was replicated in an independent cohort. Assigning TCR associations to individual alleles was difficult when HLA alleles, especially DR and DQ, strongly co-occurred. This cohort had only TCR beta chains sequenced, and the lack of alpha or paired-chain data limited which features could be detected. Presence/absence analyses assumed roughly uniform sequencing depth across donors, an assumption that may not hold. According to a later analysis, most CMV-associated TCR beta chains appeared to be HLA-restricted, and the HLA associations seemed to be driven largely by CMV exposure. The study listed 150 to 200 TCR beta chains as associated with cytomegalovirus. A few of the identified cytomegalovirus-associated TCR beta chains were confirmed in vitro to be specific for cytomegalovirus antigens.

The library relied on the immunoSEQ multiplex PCR assay. The multiplex PCR relied on a mix of 60 forward primers for TCR Vbeta segments and 13 reverse primers for TCR Jbeta segments. A multiplex PCR assay on genomic DNA amplified the CDR3 region of rearranged TCR beta genes. The Illumina HiSeq System was used to sequence the amplified TCR beta libraries as 87-base-pair reads. The paper's data handling went like this. A later analysis tallied roughly 78 million unique TCR beta chains across the 666 repertoires, and about 10 million of those chains were shared by two or more donors. A nearest-neighbor algorithm error-corrected the raw reads and collapsed the reads into unique sequences, merging closely related sequences to remove PCR and sequencing errors. V, D and J gene segments were assigned by aligning CDR3 sequences to IMGT reference sequences. For a sequence to be retained, at least a six-nucleotide match to both a V gene segment and a J gene segment was required. A rearrangement was called productive if the CDR3 had no stop codons and remained in frame with V and J, and every other rearrangement was called non-productive. Following IMGT convention, CDR3 was defined as the stretch from the second conserved V-encoded cysteine up to the conserved J-encoded phenylalanine. Sequences without an unambiguous match to a single V gene segment were excluded from the earlier analysis of almost 600 of the donors. In an earlier analysis of several hundred of the donors, a V segment was called functional when productive rearrangements were above 56.7%, and segregating when the standard deviation between donors exceeded 5%. A statistical classification framework was developed to diagnose cytomegalovirus status using the catalog of TCR beta chain sequences. In a later analysis, TCR nucleotide sequences were compared against IMGT/GENE-DB human TR gene sequences so that V and J genes could be assigned. Using the TCRdist pipeline, a later analysis assigned CDR3 sequences along with most-parsimonious VDJ recombination scenarios. In a later analysis, each TCR beta chain was defined by its CDR3 amino acid sequence together with its V-gene family, and reads lacking a unique V-gene family were excluded. As a way to deal with suspected cross-contamination and a sequencing artifact, a later analysis dropped 450 to 600 nucleotide sequences that were highly shared and had low generation probability. In a later analysis, a clonal expansion index for each public chain was calculated from normalized within-repertoire ranks of inferred template counts. A later analysis computed generation probabilities with a VDJ recombination model fitted to out-of-frame rearrangements, and checked the results against IGoR. In a later analysis, TCR-TCR, TCR-HLA and TCR-CMV co-occurrence was scored with hypergeometric tests, and a repertoire-size bias correction was applied to TCR pairs. A later analysis estimated false discovery rates by permuting HLA or CMV assignments 20 times. In a later analysis, co-occurring TCRs were grouped using DBSCAN, and TCRdist sequence similarity was added for clustering within HLA-allele-positive subsets. For co-occurrence clustering, repertoires with fewer than 30,000 or more than 120,000 public chains were excluded, along with roughly 5 repertoires with anomalous nucleotide sharing. The clones in this table, taken by TCRdb from immuneACCESS, are in-frame only. Not every clone is retained; where verified, under half of the shortfall comes from an unresolved V gene, and the cause of the rest is unknown. That table gives V, J and clone size, and the DNA gave D and trimming. This sample has approximately 76,000 clones in its table, and over 60% of those were observed once. The ten largest clonotypes hold approximately 16% of the sample.

The receptor comes from a middle-aged woman in good health and CMV-seropositive. The sample comprised PBMCs.

The CDR3 reads CASSQVDRAYEQYF. The nucleotides are TGTGCCAGCAGCCAAGTAGACAGGGCCTACGAGCAGTACTTC. Here the chain combines TRBV4-2 and TRBJ2-7; TRBD1 matches 7 bases in the middle. CDR1 and CDR2, looked up from the germline V gene, are LGHNA and YNFKEQ. Compared with germline, V lacks 1 base and J lacks 2 bases; bases without a gene match: 2. The CDR3 contains 14 residues, cysteine and phenylalanine counted. Here the CDR3 DNA is all that survives: 42 bases in frame from base 1.